These T cell receptor beta chains were read from a single sample in a study of beta chain features in type 1 diabetes. Method: immunoSEQ multiplex PCR; TCRdb's copy keeps in-frame clones and lacks some. The sample yields about 150,000 clones, about 9.3% seen once. What was sequenced was central memory CD4+ T cells from blood. These receptors originate from a man aged 25-45 years with type 1 diabetes. Both conserved end residues are part of each CDR3. The order of the fields is J gene, D gene, clone size, V gene, CDR3 DNA, CDR3 protein. D genes are given only for firm matches. Part of the rows lack a size; the others show once, few, many or a class for expanded clones.

TRBJ2-5 | . | . | TRBV18 | TGTGCCAGCTCACCATTCGAAGGAAGTAGCGGTGGGACCCAGTACTTC | CASSPFEGSSGGTQYF
TRBJ1-3 | . | . | TRBV28 | TGTGCCAGCAGCCGACAGGCCCGCTCTGGAAACACCATATATTTT | CASSRQARSGNTIYF
TRBJ2-1 | . | . | TRBV9 | TGTGCCAGCAGCGTAGGACAGGCCCCCACCTACAATGAGCAGTTCTTC | CASSVGQAPTYNEQFF
TRBJ2-7 | . | . | TRBV7-8 | TGTGCCAGCAGCTTAAGGGACATCTACGAGCAGTACTTC | CASSLRDIYEQYF
TRBJ2-1 | TRBD1 | few | TRBV5-1 | TGCGCCAGCAGCGCGGGACAGGGGGGAAGTGAGCAGTTCTTC | CASSAGQGGSEQFF
TRBJ2-5 | TRBD2 | . | TRBV6-6 | TGTGCCAGCAGTCCCTTGGGTAGCGGGAACCAAGAGACCCAGTACTTC | CASSPLGSGNQETQYF
TRBJ2-5 | . | few | TRBV25-1 | TGTGCCAGCCGTAGATCCCAAGAGACCCAGTACTTC | CASRRSQETQYF
TRBJ1-2 | TRBD1 | . | TRBV9 | TGTGCCAGCAGCTTTAAATTAACAGGGGGCGGTGGCTACACCTTC | CASSFKLTGGGGYTF
TRBJ1-2 | TRBD1 | . | TRBV6-6 | TGTGCCAGCAAGGGGGCGGGCTATGGCTACACCTTC | CASKGAGYGYTF
TRBJ2-3 | . | . | TRBV28 | TGTGCCAGCAGTTTTTTCGGCAGGGTAGGAGATACGCAGTATTTT | CASSFFGRVGDTQYF
TRBJ2-2 | . | . | TRBV6-4 | TGTGCCAGCAGTGCTTTTCAGCGCACCGGGGAGCTGTTTTTT | CASSAFQRTGELFF
TRBJ1-4 | TRBD1 | few | TRBV5-6 | TGTGCCAGCAGCTTGGCATTGGGACAGGGGAGCGGAAAACTGTTTTTT | CASSLALGQGSGKLFF
TRBJ1-5 | TRBD1 | few | TRBV7-2 | TGTGCCAGCAGCTTAGCACAGGGGACCAATCAGCCCCAGCATTTT | CASSLAQGTNQPQHF
TRBJ2-2 | TRBD1 | . | TRBV19 | TGTGCCAGTAGTACCGGGACAGGGGGCCTGTTTTTT | CASSTGTGGLFF
TRBJ2-3 | TRBD1 | few | TRBV15 | TGTGCCACCAGCAGTGGGGACAGGGGTGTGTTGACAGATACGCAGTATTTT | CATSSGDRGVLTDTQYF
TRBJ2-3 | TRBD2 | few | TRBV4-3 | TGCGCCAGCACGCGGGGACTAGCGGGAGGTCGCGTCGGCTCACTGAGCACAGATACGCAGTATTTT | CASTRGLAGGRVGSLSTDTQYF
TRBJ2-2 | TRBD2 | few | TRBV28 | TGTGCCAGCAGTCTCGGACAGACAATGACTAGCGGGAGTTCTTTAGTAACCGGGGAGCTGTTTTTT | CASSLGQTMTSGSSLVTGELFF
TRBJ2-5 | . | . | TRBV21-1 | TGTGCCAGCAGCAAAAAATTCCTGGGACATCCCCTGCTGGAGACCCAGTACTTC | CASSKKFLGHPLLETQYF
TRBJ2-3 | TRBD2 | few | TRBV7-2 | TGTGCCAGCAGCACTACTAGCGGGAGGGCAACAGATACGCAGTATTTT | CASSTTSGRATDTQYF
TRBJ2-1 | TRBD2 | few | TRBV7-9 | TGTGCCAGCAGCCAGGGACTAGCGCCTCAGGAAGAGCAGTTCTTC | CASSQGLAPQEEQFF
TRBJ2-7 | TRBD2 | few | TRBV2 | TGTGCCAGCAGTGAAAGCGGGAGAGGCGAGCAGTACTTC | CASSESGRGEQYF
TRBJ2-1 | TRBD2 | . | TRBV18 | TGTGCCAGCTCACGTGAGCGGGAGGGCCGCAATGAGCAGTTCTTC | CASSREREGRNEQFF
TRBJ2-2 | . | . | TRBV28 | TGTGCCAGCAGTTCCCCCACGAACACCGGGGAGCTGTTTTTT | CASSSPTNTGELFF
TRBJ2-7 | . | . | TRBV28 | TGTGCCAGCAGTTTCGGACTGACCGAGCAGTACTTC | CASSFGLTEQYF
TRBJ1-2 | . | . | TRBV6-5 | TGTGCCAGCAGTACTCAGGATGGCTACACCTTC | CASSTQDGYTF
TRBJ1-2 | . | few | TRBV7-3 | TGTGCCAGCAGCTTACAAGGGGGATCAGCCTATGGCTACACCTTC | CASSLQGGSAYGYTF
TRBJ1-3 | TRBD1 | few | TRBV30 | TGTGCCTGGAGTGACAGGGGCTTCTCTGGAAACACCATATATTTT | CAWSDRGFSGNTIYF
TRBJ2-1 | TRBD2 | . | TRBV7-3 | TGTGCCAGCAGCCCGGGACTAGCGGGAGGCGAGCAGTTCTTC | CASSPGLAGGEQFF
TRBJ1-2 | . | . | TRBV29-1 | TGCAGCGTTGTTGAGCCTTCGGGCTATGGCTACACCTTC | CSVVEPSGYGYTF
TRBJ2-7 | . | . | TRBV7-8 | TGTGCCAGCAGGAGAGACGGGGTGGGCTACGAGCAGTACTTC | CASRRDGVGYEQYF
TRBJ2-7 | TRBD2 | . | TRBV28 | TGTGCCAGCACGAGTCGCGGCGGGAGTTACGAGCAGTACTTC | CASTSRGGSYEQYF
TRBJ2-7 | . | few | TRBV18 | TGTGCCAGCTCACCGGCAGGGATGAACGAGCAGTACTTC | CASSPAGMNEQYF
TRBJ1-3 | . | . | TRBV27 | TGTGCCAGCAGCAATCGTCAGGGTGCTGGAAACACCATATATTTT | CASSNRQGAGNTIYF
TRBJ2-7 | . | . | TRBV7-9 | TGTGCCAGCAGCTTAAGGGGTACGGTTTTCGAGCAGTACTTC | CASSLRGTVFEQYF
TRBJ1-1 | . | few | TRBV28 | TGTGCCAGCAGTTTTAGACAGATGAACACTGAAGCTTTCTTT | CASSFRQMNTEAFF
TRBJ2-1 | . | few | TRBV30 | TGTGCCTGGGGTAGGGGGGGCGATGAGCAGTTCTTC | CAWGRGGDEQFF
TRBJ2-5 | . | few | TRBV29-1 | TGCAGCGAGCGAAGGGGGGAGACCCAGTACTTC | CSERRGETQYF
TRBJ1-4 | . | . | TRBV4-3 | TGCGCCAGCAGCCAAGAAACGGGGATCGAAAAACTGTTTTTT | CASSQETGIEKLFF
TRBJ2-3 | TRBD2 | few | TRBV7-2 | TGTGCCAGCAGCTTAGTAGGCGGGAGCAGCACAGATACGCAGTATTTT | CASSLVGGSSTDTQYF
TRBJ2-7 | . | . | TRBV14 | TGTGCCAGCAGCCAAGTAACCGGACTCGCCTACGAGCAGTACTTC | CASSQVTGLAYEQYF
TRBJ2-2 | TRBD2 | few | TRBV5-1 | TGCGCCAGCAGCTTGCAGACTAGCGGGGATACCGGGGAGCTGTTTTTT | CASSLQTSGDTGELFF
TRBJ2-3 | . | . | TRBV7-3 | TGTGCCAGCAGCCTAAGGAGTAGCACAGATACGCAGTATTTT | CASSLRSSTDTQYF
TRBJ2-5 | TRBD2 | few | TRBV30 | TGTGCCTGGAGTGTAGGGCGGCGGGAGGAGACCCAGTACTTC | CAWSVGRREETQYF
TRBJ2-1 | . | few | TRBV2 | TGTGCCAGCAAGCTTCAAGCGCAGTCCTTCCACAATGAGCAGTTCTTC | CASKLQAQSFHNEQFF
TRBJ2-2 | TRBD1 | . | TRBV28 | TGTGCCAGCATACTGGGACAGGGAATATCCGGGGAGCTGTTTTTT | CASILGQGISGELFF
TRBJ1-2 | . | many | TRBV29-1 | TGCAGCGTTGAAGATCGACCTGGGGGGGATGGCTACACCTTC | CSVEDRPGGDGYTF
TRBJ2-7 | TRBD2 | . | TRBV2 | TGTGCCAGCAGTGAAGAACTAGCGGGAACCGGCGAGCAGTACTTC | CASSEELAGTGEQYF
TRBJ2-1 | TRBD2 | few | TRBV7-2 | TGTGCCAGCAGCTGGGGACTAGCGGGAGGAGGTAGGAATGAGCAGTTCTTC | CASSWGLAGGGRNEQFF
TRBJ2-1 | . | . | TRBV5-6 | TGTGCCAGCAGCTCCGGTATTTCCTACAATGAGCAGTTCTTC | CASSSGISYNEQFF
TRBJ2-5 | TRBD2 | . | TRBV7-8 | TGTGCCAGCACCTCCTCGGGGGGGCACCCAGAGACCCAGTACTTC | CASTSSGGHPETQYF
TRBJ2-3 | TRBD1 | many | TRBV11-2 | TGTGCCAGCAGCGCAAGACAGGGGTGGACAGATACGCAGTATTTT | CASSARQGWTDTQYF
TRBJ2-6 | . | . | TRBV4-1 | TGCGCCAGCAGCCAAGGAGATGGAGGGTCCAACGTCCTGACTTTC | CASSQGDGGSNVLTF
TRBJ1-2 | . | . | TRBV6-6 | TGTGCCAGCAGGTTGCAGGGAGGGACTGGCTACACCTTC | CASRLQGGTGYTF